The 30 T cell receptor beta chains below all came from one sample that was sequenced in a study of metastatic and nonmetastatic thyroid tumors (dated by TCRdb to 2020 to 2021). Libraries were constructed by PCR. Sequencing took place on an Illumina HiSeq 4000. TCRdb trimmed public reads at Q25 via fastp, called clones via MiXCR and kept in-frame beta chains. This sample holds 49,000 or so clones; approximately 24% were observed only once. The ten largest clones take up about 3.5% of the sample. Before undergoing thyroid surgery, none of the patients had been given any kind of treatment. Specimen: blood. These receptor sequences come from a male donor with papillary thyroid cancer or a benign thyroid nodule (not recorded which). Some clones in this sample may be carry-over from other donors' samples.

This chain joins TRBV6-1 and TRBJ1-5; D remains ambiguous. Trimming removed 5 bases at V and 0 bases at J, with 8 bases between. The length of the CDR3 is 14 residues. Germline V lookup: CDR1 MNHNS, CDR2 SASEGT. CDR3 nucleotide sequence: TGTGCCAGCAGTCGACGGTATAGCAATCAGCCCCAGCATTTT. Amino acids: CASSRRYSNQPQHF.

This clone was observed at least ten times. The chain couples TRBV4-2 to TRBJ2-7, with a tentative D call TRBD2 (6 bases). The CDR3 contains 15 residues. The V gene's germline CDR1 is LGHNA and CDR2 YNFKEQ. V gave up 4 bases and J gave up 7 bases, with 20 bases separating them. The CDR3 loop reads CASSPRDQALGEQYF. The CDR3 DNA is TGTGCCAGCAGCCCGCGGGACCAGGCATTGGGGGAGCAGTACTTC.

This clone occurred a few times. An end of the junction does not agree with germline; a read error may underlie this. The chain recombines TRBV28 with TRBJ2-7; 8 nucleotides line up with TRBD2. The CDR3 loop spans 12 amino acids. CDR1 is MDHEN and CDR2 is SYDVKM in the germline V gene. As DNA, the CDR3 is TGTGCCGGCAGCCTAGGGACTAGCGAGCAGTACTTC. Its protein product is CAGSLGTSEQYF.

This sequence joins TRBV20-1 and TRBJ2-7; TRBD1 agrees at 8 bases. The V and J ends lost 3 bases and 7 bases, in that order; junction bases with no gene match: 14. Germline V gives CDR1 DFQATT, CDR2 SNEGSKA (reference sequence). This CDR3 is built from 15 residues. CDR3 loop: CSARMPGQDMEEQYF. The CDR3 DNA follows: TGCAGTGCTAGGATGCCGGGACAGGATATGGAGGAGCAGTACTTC.

In this sample, this clone turned up many times. The V gene is TRBV18, the J gene TRBJ1-5; D ambiguous. The CDR3 is 13 amino acids. V was cut by 3 bases and J by 3 bases, with 6 bases left in between. Germline CDR1 KGHSH, CDR2 LQKENI. CDR3 sequence: CASSPGNNQPQHF. The CDR3 coding sequence is TGTGCCAGCTCACCGGGGAACAATCAGCCCCAGCATTTT.

This clone was observed at least ten times. The CDR3 nucleotides read TGTGCCAGTCGTGGCAGAGCAGAGACCCAGTACTTC. Protein: CASRGRAETQYF. The chain is built from TRBV19 and TRBJ2-5; D ambiguous. This CDR3 has 12 residues. Germline assignment: CDR1 LNHDA and CDR2 SQIVND (reference sequence). Trimming cost V 8 bases and J 4 bases, with 11 bases left between them.

This clone was counted many times. The V and J genes are TRBV19 and TRBJ1-5, with 7 bases fitting TRBD1. V dropped 5 bases and J dropped 5; count of bases not matched to a gene: 6. This CDR3 region has 14 residues. Germline lookup yields CDR1 LNHDA and CDR2 SQIVND (reference sequence). The CDR3 reads CASSPTGNYQPQHF. The CDR3 DNA sequence: TGTGCCAGTAGTCCGACAGGGAATTATCAGCCCCAGCATTTT.

This clone was picked up many times. Other DNA sequences in the sample encode the same CDR3. CDR3: CSARDSLAGDTGELFF. The CDR3 nucleotides are TGCAGTGCTAGAGATTCGCTAGCGGGAGACACCGGGGAGCTGTTTTTT. This chain links TRBV20-1 with TRBJ2-2; 10 nucleotides align to TRBD2. Trimming took 0 bases from V and 3 from J; bases not matched to a gene: 4. The CDR3 length is 16 residues. Germline loops: CDR1 DFQATT, CDR2 SNEGSKA (reference sequence).

The gene calls are TRBV5-6 and TRBJ2-1; D unresolved. There are 12 residues in the CDR3. CDR1 and CDR2 from the germline V gene are SGHDT and YYEEEE. V dropped 3 bases and J dropped 10 bases, with 11 bases sitting between them. Here the CDR3 reads CASSWYLEEQFF. The CDR3 DNA is TGTGCCAGCAGCTGGTATCTAGAGGAGCAGTTCTTC.

The sample holds many counts of this clone. The rearrangement links TRBV6-5 to TRBJ2-3, with a possible D match to TRBD2 (6 bases). V gave up 2 bases and J gave up 3 bases, with 6 bases separating them. This CDR3 has 13 residues. Germline CDR1 is MNHEY and CDR2 is SVGAGI. The CDR3 here is CASSYGGTDTQYF. The CDR3 bases are TGTGCCAGCAGTTACGGAGGGACAGATACGCAGTATTTT.

This clone appeared a few times. The chain is built from TRBV5-4 and TRBJ2-5; the match to TRBD2 covers 9 bases. This CDR3 has 16 residues. Germline V CDR1 and CDR2: SGHNT, YYREEE (reference sequence). V gave up 5 bases and J gave up 5 bases; unmatched junction bases: 13. CDR3 sequence: CASRPTGAGGWETQYF. The DNA for the CDR3 is TGTGCCAGCAGACCGACCGGAGCGGGAGGCTGGGAGACCCAGTACTTC.

This clone has only a few counts. The rearrangement uses TRBV27 and TRBJ1-1; tentative D call: TRBD1 (5 bases). Between the trimmed V and J ends, which lost 6 bases and 7 bases, there was a span of 15 bases. Germline-derived CDR1 and CDR2 are MNHEY and SMNVEV (reference sequence). The CDR3 contains 13 residues. The CDR3: CASSVGAGNEAFF. Here the CDR3 DNA reads TGTGCCAGCAGCGTAGGGGCTGGGAATGAAGCTTTCTTT.

This clone was seen repeatedly, ten times or more. The rearrangement uses TRBV19 and TRBJ2-3; 9 nucleotides agree with TRBD2. Germline V lookup: CDR1 LNHDA, CDR2 SQIVND (reference sequence). The CDR3 runs 17 residues. Unmatched junction bases numbered 7, after V lost 1 base and J lost 2 bases. CDR3 bases: TGTGCCAGTAGTATAGGGAATCTAGCGGGAATCACAGATACGCAGTATTTT. Translated, it gives CASSIGNLAGITDTQYF.

Comment on this clone: Other DNA variants within this sample encode the same CDR3. The CDR3 region is CASSLLAGGTYEQYF. For the CDR3, the DNA is TGTGCCAGCAGCTTACTAGCGGGAGGTACCTACGAGCAGTACTTC. V gene TRBV11-2 combines with J gene TRBJ2-7; 11 bases line up with TRBD2. Germline V CDR1 and CDR2: SGHAT, FQNNGV. The CDR3 totals 15 residues. The J segment lost 2 bases and the V segment lost 2 bases, leaving 2 bases of the junction unmatched.

This clone has only a few counts. The rearrangement links TRBV19 to TRBJ1-2, with TRBD1 matching over 11 bases. CDR3 length equals 12 residues. Germline CDR1 reads LNHDA; CDR2 reads SQIVND (reference sequence). V trimming: 9 bases; J trimming: 8 bases; junction bases outside the gene matches: 5. The CDR3 coding sequence is TGTGCCAGCTGGACAGGGGGCCGCGGCTACACCTTC. It is translated as CASWTGGRGYTF.

As regards this clone: Compared with germline, one end of the junction differs, possibly owing to a read error. The chain combines TRBV2 with TRBJ1-1, with D uncertain. CDR3 length: 15 amino acids. Germline-derived CDR1 and CDR2 are SNHLY and FYNNEI. The CDR3 reads CASREDLNFNTEAFF. The CDR3 DNA reads as TGTGCCAGCAGAGAAGATCTGAACTTTAACACTGAAGCTTTCTTT. The full variable domain, rest sourced from reference TRBV2 and TRBJ1-1, is EPEVTQTPSHQVTQMGQEVILRCVPISNHLYFYWYRQILGQKVEFLVSFYNNEISEKSEIFDDQFSVERPDGSNFTLKIRSTKLEDSAMYFCASREDLNFNTEAFFGQGTRLTVV.

This clone qualifies as medium-sized. The rearrangement links TRBV5-1 to TRBJ1-5; the D gene is possibly TRBD1 (6 bases). CDR1 SGHRS and CDR2 YFSETQ come from the germline V gene. Trimming stripped 3 bases from V and 5 bases from J, with 21 bases between. The CDR3 runs to 17 residues. The CDR3 protein is CASSWGTDQGGYQPQHF. The CDR3 nucleotides read TGCGCCAGCAGCTGGGGGACGGACCAAGGGGGATATCAGCCCCAGCATTTT.

This clone was observed many times. V usage is TRBV6-1 and J usage is TRBJ1-5, with D hard to call. There are 15 residues in the CDR3. The germline gives CDR1 MNHNS, CDR2 SASEGT. V shed 8 bases and J shed 1 base, with 15 bases lying between them. CDR3 in amino acids: CASQEIVSSNQPQHF. The DNA for the CDR3 is TGTGCCAGCCAGGAGATAGTTTCCAGCAATCAGCCCCAGCATTTT.

The count of this clone is one. A junction boundary mismatches the germline segment, possibly from a read error. The chain combines TRBV5-1 with TRBJ2-5; 9 positions agree with TRBD1. The germline V gene encodes CDR1 SGHRS and CDR2 YFSETQ. The CDR3 consists of 16 residues. The DNA of the CDR3 is TGCGCCAGCATCCCTGGACAGGGGAGGTGCCAAGATACCCAGTACTTC. Translating it yields CASIPGQGRCQDTQYF.

As for this clone: Being one base from a much bigger clone, this may be a read error. The chain is built from TRBV29-1 and TRBJ1-1; the D is unclear. This CDR3 contains 10 residues. Germline V CDR1 and CDR2: SQVTM, ANQGSEA. Trimming removed 7 bases at V and 1 base at J, with 4 bases between. The CDR3 coding sequence is TGCAGCGGGGAGAACACTGAAGCTTTCTTT. It yields the protein CSGENTEAFF. The variable domain in full, with the rest retrieved from reference TRBV29-1 and TRBJ1-1, is SAVISQKPSRDICQRGTSLTIQCQVDSQVTMMFWYRQQPGQSLTLIATANQGSEATYESGFVIDKFPISRPNLTFSTLTVSNMSPEDSSIYLCSGENTEAFFGQGTRLTVV.

Ten or more counts support this clone. V gene TRBV3-1 combines with J gene TRBJ2-7; D remains unclear. Between the trimmed V and J ends, which lost 3 bases and 4 bases, there was a span of 16 bases. Per germline, CDR1 LGHDT and CDR2 YNNKEL (reference sequence). This CDR3 spans 15 amino acids. The CDR3 here is CASSQHPTGSYEQYF. The CDR3 DNA is TGTGCCAGCAGCCAGCACCCAACCGGGTCATACGAGCAGTACTTC.

This clone appeared many times. The chain couples TRBV5-1 to TRBJ2-1; D gene ambiguous. The germline CDR1 and CDR2 sequences are SGHRS and YFSETQ. The CDR3 extends over 11 amino acids. Trimming cost V 4 bases and J 7 bases, with 6 bases left between them. The CDR3, as DNA: TGCGCCAGCAGCCGCCTGAATGAGCAGTTCTTC. Amino acids: CASSRLNEQFF.

With regard to this clone: Relative to the germline gene, one junction end is altered; a read error may explain this. The V gene is TRBV24-1, the J gene TRBJ2-7, with a tentative D call TRBD2 (6 bases). The CDR3 runs to 14 residues. CDR1 and CDR2 from the germline V gene are KGHDR and SFDVKD. Here the CDR3 reads CATSKEGGLSGQCF. CDR3 nucleotides: TGTGCCACCTCAAAAGAGGGAGGTTTATCCGGGCAGTGCTTC.

This clone was picked up a small number of times. One end of the junction does not line up with germline, which may come from a read error. The sample holds other DNA sequences that translate to the same CDR3. The V and J genes are TRBV6-4 and TRBJ2-2; D might be TRBD2 (6 bases). Germline CDR1 MRHNA, CDR2 SNTAGT. This CDR3 has 15 amino acids. The CDR3 sequence: CASSLTSGSTGELFF. CDR3 nucleotides: TGTGCCAGCAGTCTGACTAGTGGGAGCACCGGTGAGCTGTTTTTT.

J is TRBJ1-1 and V is TRBV20-1; D is undetermined. The V gene's germline CDR1 is DFQATT and CDR2 SNEGSKA (reference sequence). Trimming removed 0 bases from V and 4 bases from J, with 12 bases in between. There are 14 residues in the CDR3. Here the CDR3 DNA reads TGCAGTGCTAGAGACCCTGGGATCTCCACTGAAGCTTTCTTT. It encodes CSARDPGISTEAFF.

This clone was counted at least ten times. The chain carries TRBV9 and TRBJ2-2; 9 bases line up with TRBD2. Germline CDR1 and CDR2: SGDLS and YYNGEE. The CDR3 totals 16 residues. V lost 4 bases and J lost 4; bases outside the gene matches: 8. The CDR3 nucleotides are TGTGCCAGCAGCTTATATAGCGGGAGCGGCACCGGGGAGCTGTTTTTT. Translating it yields CASSLYSGSGTGELFF. The whole variable domain, filled in from reference TRBV9 and TRBJ2-2, reads DSGVTQTPKHLITATGQRVTLRCSPRSGDLSVYWYQQSLDQGLQFLIQYYNGEERAKGNILERFSAQQFPDLHSELNLSSLELGDSALYFCASSLYSGSGTGELFFGEGSRLTVL.

This clone came up many times. The CDR3 bases are TGTGCCAGTAGTATACTTTACAATGAGCAGTTCTTC. Its translation: CASSILYNEQFF. V is TRBV19 and J is TRBJ2-1; D is ambiguous. This CDR3 region has 12 residues. Trimming cost V 2 bases and J 4 bases, with 3 bases left between them. Germline values: CDR1 LNHDA, CDR2 SQIVND (reference sequence).

V is TRBV6-2 or TRBV6-3 and J is TRBJ1-5; D not certain. The CDR3 has 20 amino acids. Germline CDR1 is MNHEY and CDR2 is SVGEGT. The V end lost 0 bases, the J end lost 1 base, and 22 bases lay between the germline ends. The CDR3 DNA reads TGTGCCAGCAGTTACTCCATTATTAAAACCCAACCTTTAAGCAATCAGCCCCAGCATTTT. Translation: CASSYSIIKTQPLSNQPQHF.

This clone was seen at least ten times. The chain uses TRBV2 and TRBJ2-5, with D possibly being TRBD1 (6 bases). The CDR3 loop spans 14 amino acids. Germline CDR1 SNHLY, CDR2 FYNNEI. V was trimmed by 6 bases and J by 1 base, leaving 12 bases between them. The CDR3 DNA follows: TGTGCCAGCAGACCCGACAGGCTCCAAGAGACCCAGTACTTC. Translating it yields CASRPDRLQETQYF.

In regard to this clone: Its ends do not fully match the called genes, so a read error is possible. The rearrangement uses TRBV2 and TRBJ1-2, with 7 bases identical to TRBD1. Germline V lookup: CDR1 SNHLY, CDR2 FYNNEI. This CDR3 is built from 14 residues. The CDR3 region has the DNA TGTTCCAGCAGTTTTACAGGGGTCGTCTATGGCTACACCTTC. Amino acid sequence: CSSSFTGVVYGYTF.